Shown below are 4 T cell receptor beta chains from a single sample sequenced in a study of blood T cell repertoires in COVID-19. The method was immunoSEQ multiplex PCR; TCRdb's version includes in-frame clones alone and lacks a portion of them. The top ten hold roughly 15% of the sample, which has 100,000 to 150,000 clones, approximately 84% seen once. The sample comprised peripheral blood. These receptors were taken from a woman aged 80 or over with acute or convalescent COVID-19.

The genes are TRBV19 and TRBJ1-1; D not certain. Germline CDR1 reads LNHDA; CDR2 reads SQIVND (reference sequence). Trimming pared 6 bases from V and 0 bases from J, leaving 14 bases between. This CDR3 comprises 15 residues. As DNA, the CDR3 is TGTGCCAGTAGGAAAAACGGACTGATGAACACTGAAGCTTTCTTT. As protein: CASRKNGLMNTEAFF.

The chain carries TRBV5-5 and TRBJ2-6; tentative D call: TRBD2 (5 bases). V lost 1 base to trimming and J lost 2 bases, with 10 bases between them. CDR1 is SGHKS and CDR2 is YYEKEE in the germline V gene (reference sequence). The CDR3 spans 16 residues. CDR3 sequence: CASSLRTGTGANVLTF. The CDR3 nucleotides are TGTGCCAGCAGCTTGCGTACGGGGACTGGGGCCAACGTCCTGACTTTC.

The chain joins TRBV12-3 or TRBV12-4 to TRBJ1-1; no firm D call. This CDR3 comprises 13 residues. Trimming removed 6 bases at V and 4 bases at J, with 12 bases between. The CDR3 protein is CASSTAQATEAFF. In DNA form, the CDR3 reads TGTGCCAGCAGCACTGCCCAGGCCACTGAAGCTTTCTTT.

The chain carries TRBV5-1 and TRBJ1-1; D remains unclear. Between the trimmed V and J ends, which lost 0 bases and 0 bases, there was a span of 6 bases. Germline CDR1 and CDR2: SGHRS and YFSETQ. The CDR3 is 14 amino acids. CDR3 loop: CASSLGAVNTEAFF. CDR3 bases: TGCGCCAGCAGCTTGGGGGCAGTGAACACTGAAGCTTTCTTT.